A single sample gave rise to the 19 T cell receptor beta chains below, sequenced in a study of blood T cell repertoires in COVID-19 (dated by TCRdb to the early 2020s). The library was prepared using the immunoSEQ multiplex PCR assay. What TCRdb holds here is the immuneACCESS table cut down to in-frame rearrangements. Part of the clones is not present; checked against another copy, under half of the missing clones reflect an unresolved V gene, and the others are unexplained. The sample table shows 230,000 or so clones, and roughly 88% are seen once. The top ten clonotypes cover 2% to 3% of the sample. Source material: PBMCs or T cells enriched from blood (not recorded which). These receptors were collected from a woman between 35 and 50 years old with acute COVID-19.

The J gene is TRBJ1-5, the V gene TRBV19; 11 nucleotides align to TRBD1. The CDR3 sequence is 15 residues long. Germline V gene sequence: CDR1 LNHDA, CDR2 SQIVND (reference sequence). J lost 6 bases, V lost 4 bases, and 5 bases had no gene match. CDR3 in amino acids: CASSTGQGAGQPQHF. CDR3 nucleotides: TGTGCCAGTAGTACCGGACAGGGGGCGGGTCAGCCCCAGCATTTT. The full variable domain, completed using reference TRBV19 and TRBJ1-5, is DGGITQSPKYLFRKEGQNVTLSCEQNLNHDAMYWYRQDPGQGLRLIYYSQIVNDFQKGDIAEGYSVSREKKESFPLTVTSAQKNPTAFYLCASSTGQGAGQPQHFGDGTRLSIL.

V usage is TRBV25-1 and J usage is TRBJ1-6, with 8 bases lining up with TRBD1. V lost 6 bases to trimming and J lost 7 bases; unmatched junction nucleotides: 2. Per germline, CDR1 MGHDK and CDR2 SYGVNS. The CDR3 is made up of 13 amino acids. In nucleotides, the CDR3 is TGTGCCAGCAGAAGACAGGGGAATTCACCCCTCCACTTT. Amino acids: CASRRQGNSPLHF.

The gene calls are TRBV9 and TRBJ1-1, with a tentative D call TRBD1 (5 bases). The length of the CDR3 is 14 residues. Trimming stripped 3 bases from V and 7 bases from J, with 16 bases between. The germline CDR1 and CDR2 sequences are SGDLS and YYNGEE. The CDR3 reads CASSARGLGDEAFF. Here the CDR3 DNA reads TGTGCCAGCAGCGCTCGGGGGTTGGGGGATGAAGCTTTCTTT.

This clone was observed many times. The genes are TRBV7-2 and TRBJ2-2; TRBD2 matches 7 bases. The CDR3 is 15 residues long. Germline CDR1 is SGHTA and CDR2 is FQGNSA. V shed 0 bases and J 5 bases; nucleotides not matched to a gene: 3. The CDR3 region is CASSLAGRATGELFF. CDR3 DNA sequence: TGTGCCAGCAGCTTAGCAGGGAGGGCTACCGGGGAGCTGTTTTTT.

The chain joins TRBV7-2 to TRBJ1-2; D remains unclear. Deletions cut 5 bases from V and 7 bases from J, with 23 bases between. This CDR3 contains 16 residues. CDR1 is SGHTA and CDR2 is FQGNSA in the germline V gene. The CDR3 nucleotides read TGTGCCAGCAGCCCAGAACTCCTGTGGCAGGAAGGTGGCTACACCTTC. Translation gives CASSPELLWQEGGYTF.

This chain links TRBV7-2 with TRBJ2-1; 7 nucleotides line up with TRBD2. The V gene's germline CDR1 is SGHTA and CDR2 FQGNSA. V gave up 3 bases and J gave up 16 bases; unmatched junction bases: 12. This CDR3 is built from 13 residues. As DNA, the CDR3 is TGTGCCAGCAGCTTTACCGGCGCGGGAGCTGAATTCTTC. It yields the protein CASSFTGAGAEFF. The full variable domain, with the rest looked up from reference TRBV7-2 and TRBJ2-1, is GAGVSQSPSNKVTEKGKDVELRCDPISGHTALYWYRQSLGQGLEFLIYFQGNSAPDKSGLPSDRFSAERTGGSVSTLTIQRTQQEDSAVYLCASSFTGAGAEFFGPGTRLTVL.

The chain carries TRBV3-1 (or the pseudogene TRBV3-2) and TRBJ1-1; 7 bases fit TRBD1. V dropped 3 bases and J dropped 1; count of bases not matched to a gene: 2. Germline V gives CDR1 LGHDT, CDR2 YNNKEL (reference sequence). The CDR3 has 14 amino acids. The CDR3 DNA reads TGTGCCAGCAGCCAGCCAGGGGGGAACACTGAAGCTTTCTTT. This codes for CASSQPGGNTEAFF.

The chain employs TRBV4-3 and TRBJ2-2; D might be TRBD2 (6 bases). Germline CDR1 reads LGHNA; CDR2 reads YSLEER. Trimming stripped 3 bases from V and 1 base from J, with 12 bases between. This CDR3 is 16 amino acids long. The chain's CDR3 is CASSQGTGVNTGELFF. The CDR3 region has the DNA TGCGCCAGCAGCCAGGGGACGGGGGTGAACACCGGGGAGCTGTTTTTT.

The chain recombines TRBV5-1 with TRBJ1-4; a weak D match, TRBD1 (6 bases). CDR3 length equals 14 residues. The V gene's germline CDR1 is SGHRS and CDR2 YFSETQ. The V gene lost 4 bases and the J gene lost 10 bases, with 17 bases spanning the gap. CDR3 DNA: TGCGCCAGCAGCGCGGACAGTGCGCCAGCAAAACTGTTTTTT. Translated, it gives CASSADSAPAKLFF.

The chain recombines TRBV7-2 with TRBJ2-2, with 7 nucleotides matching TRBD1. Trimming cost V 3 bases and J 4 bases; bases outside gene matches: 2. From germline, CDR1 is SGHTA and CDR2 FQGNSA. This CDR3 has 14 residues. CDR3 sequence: CASSFTGATGELFF. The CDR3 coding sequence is TGTGCCAGCAGCTTTACAGGGGCCACCGGGGAGCTGTTTTTT.

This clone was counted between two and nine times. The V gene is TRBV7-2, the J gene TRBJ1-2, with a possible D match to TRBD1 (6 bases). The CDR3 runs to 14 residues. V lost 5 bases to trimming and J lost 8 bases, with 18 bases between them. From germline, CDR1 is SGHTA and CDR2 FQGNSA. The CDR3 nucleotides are TGTGCCAGCAGCAGTAGGGGGGGCGAGGAGGGCTACACCTTC. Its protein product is CASSSRGGEEGYTF.

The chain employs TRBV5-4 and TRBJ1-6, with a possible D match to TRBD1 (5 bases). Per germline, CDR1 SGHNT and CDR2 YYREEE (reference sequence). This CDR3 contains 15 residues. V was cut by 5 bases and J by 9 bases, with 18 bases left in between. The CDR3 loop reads CASSRNQGGSSPLHF. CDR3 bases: TGTGCCAGCAGTCGAAATCAGGGTGGAAGTTCACCCCTCCACTTT.

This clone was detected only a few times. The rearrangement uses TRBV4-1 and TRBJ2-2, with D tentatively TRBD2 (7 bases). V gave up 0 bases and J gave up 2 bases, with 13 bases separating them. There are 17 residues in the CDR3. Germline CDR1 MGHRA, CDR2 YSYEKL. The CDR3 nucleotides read TGCGCCAGCAGCCAAGATAGTGGGGGGGCCAACACCGGGGAGCTGTTTTTT. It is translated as CASSQDSGGANTGELFF.

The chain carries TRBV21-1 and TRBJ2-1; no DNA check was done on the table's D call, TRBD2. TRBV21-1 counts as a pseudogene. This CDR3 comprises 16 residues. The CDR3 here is CASSTTSGRGYNEQFF. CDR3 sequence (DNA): TGTGCCAGCAGCACGACTAGCGGGAGGGGATACAATGAGCAGTTCTTC.

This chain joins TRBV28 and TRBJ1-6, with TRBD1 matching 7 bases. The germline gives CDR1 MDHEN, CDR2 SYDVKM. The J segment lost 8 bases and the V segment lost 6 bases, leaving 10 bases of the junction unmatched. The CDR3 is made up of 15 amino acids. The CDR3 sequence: CASSDGVQGDSPLHF. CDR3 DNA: TGTGCCAGCAGCGACGGCGTCCAGGGGGATTCACCCCTCCACTTT. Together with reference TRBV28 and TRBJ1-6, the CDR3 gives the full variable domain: DVKVTQSSRYLVKRTGEKVFLECVQDMDHENMFWYRQDPGLGLRLIYFSYDVKMKEKGDIPEGYSVSREKKERFSLILESASTNQTSMYLCASSDGVQGDSPLHFGNGTRLTVT.

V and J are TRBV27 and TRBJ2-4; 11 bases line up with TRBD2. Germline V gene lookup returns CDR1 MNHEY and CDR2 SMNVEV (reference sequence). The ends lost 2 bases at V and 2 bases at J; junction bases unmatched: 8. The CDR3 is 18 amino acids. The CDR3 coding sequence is TGTGCCAGCAGTTTAACTAGCGGGGGTCTCGGATCCAAAAACATTCAGTACTTC. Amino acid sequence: CASSLTSGGLGSKNIQYF.

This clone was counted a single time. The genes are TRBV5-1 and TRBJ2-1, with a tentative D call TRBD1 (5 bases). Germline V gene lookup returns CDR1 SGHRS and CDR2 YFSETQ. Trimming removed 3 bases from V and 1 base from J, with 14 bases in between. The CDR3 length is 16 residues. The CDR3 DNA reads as TGCGCCAGCAGCTGGGGCCGAGGAAATTCCTACAATGAGCAGTTCTTC. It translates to CASSWGRGNSYNEQFF.

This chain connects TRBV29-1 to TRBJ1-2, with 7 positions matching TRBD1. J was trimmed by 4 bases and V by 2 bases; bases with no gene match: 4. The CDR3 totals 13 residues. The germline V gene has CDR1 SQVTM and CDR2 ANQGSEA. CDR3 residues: CSVEQGDGYGYTF. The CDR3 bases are TGCAGCGTTGAACAGGGGGATGGCTATGGCTACACCTTC. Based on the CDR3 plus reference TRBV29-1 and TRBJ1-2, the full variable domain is SAVISQKPSRDICQRGTSLTIQCQVDSQVTMMFWYRQQPGQSLTLIATANQGSEATYESGFVIDKFPISRPNLTFSTLTVSNMSPEDSSIYLCSVEQGDGYGYTFGSGTRLTVV.

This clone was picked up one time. CDR3 loop: CASSFRETQYF. CDR3 DNA sequence: TGTGCCAGCAGTTTCCGGGAGACCCAGTACTTC. The V call is TRBV12-3 or TRBV12-4, the J call TRBJ2-5; D is uncertain. Between the trimmed V and J ends, which lost 3 bases and 5 bases, there was a span of 4 bases. This CDR3 comprises 11 residues.